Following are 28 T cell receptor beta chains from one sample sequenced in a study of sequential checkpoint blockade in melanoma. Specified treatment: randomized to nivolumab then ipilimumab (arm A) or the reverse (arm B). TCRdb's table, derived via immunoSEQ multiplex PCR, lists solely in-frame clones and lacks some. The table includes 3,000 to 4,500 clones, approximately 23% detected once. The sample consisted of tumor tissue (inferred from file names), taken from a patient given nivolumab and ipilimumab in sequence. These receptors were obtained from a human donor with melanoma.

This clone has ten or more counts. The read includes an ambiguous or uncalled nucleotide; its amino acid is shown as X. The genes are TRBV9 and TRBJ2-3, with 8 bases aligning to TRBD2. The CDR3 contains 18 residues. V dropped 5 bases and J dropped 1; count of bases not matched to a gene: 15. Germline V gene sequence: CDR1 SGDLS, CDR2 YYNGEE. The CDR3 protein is CASSXGXLAGGGTDTQYF. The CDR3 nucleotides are TGTGCCAGCAGTTTMGGGGKTTTGGCCGGGGGGGGCACAGATACGCAGTATTTT.

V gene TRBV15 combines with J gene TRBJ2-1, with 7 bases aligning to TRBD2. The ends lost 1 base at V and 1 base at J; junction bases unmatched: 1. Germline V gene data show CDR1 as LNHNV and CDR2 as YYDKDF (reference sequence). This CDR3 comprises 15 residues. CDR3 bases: TGTGCCACCAGCAGAGTCGGGGGGTCCTACAATGAGCAGTTCTTC. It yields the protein CATSRVGGSYNEQFF.

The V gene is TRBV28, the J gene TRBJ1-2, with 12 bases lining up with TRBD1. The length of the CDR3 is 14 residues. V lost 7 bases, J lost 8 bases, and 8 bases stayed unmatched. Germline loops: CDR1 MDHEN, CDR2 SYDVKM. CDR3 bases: TGTGCCAGCACCTCGGGACAGGGGGCGGAGGGCTACACCTTC. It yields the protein CASTSGQGAEGYTF.

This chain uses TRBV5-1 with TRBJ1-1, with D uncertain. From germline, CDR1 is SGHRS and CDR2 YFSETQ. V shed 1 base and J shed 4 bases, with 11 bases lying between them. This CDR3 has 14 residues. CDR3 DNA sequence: TGCGCCAGCAGCTTGTTGGAGGAGGGCACTGAAGCTTTCTTT. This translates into CASSLLEEGTEAFF.

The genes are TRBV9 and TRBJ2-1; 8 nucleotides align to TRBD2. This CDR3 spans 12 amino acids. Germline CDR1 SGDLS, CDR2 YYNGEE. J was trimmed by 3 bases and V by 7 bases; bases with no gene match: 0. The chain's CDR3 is CASRGGYNEQFF. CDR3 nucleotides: TGTGCCAGCCGGGGGGGCTACAATGAGCAGTTCTTC.

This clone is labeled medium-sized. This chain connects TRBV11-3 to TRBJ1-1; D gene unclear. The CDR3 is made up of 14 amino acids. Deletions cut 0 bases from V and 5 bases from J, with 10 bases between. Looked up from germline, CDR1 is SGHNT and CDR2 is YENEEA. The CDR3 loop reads CASSLEPGRTEAFF. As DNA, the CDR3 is TGTGCCAGCAGCTTAGAGCCGGGTCGGACTGAAGCTTTCTTT.

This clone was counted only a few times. The CDR3: CASSPPGNGNTIYF. DNA for the CDR3: TGTGCCAGCTCACCACCGGGGAATGGAAACACCATATATTTT. The chain combines TRBV18 with TRBJ1-3; no clear D. CDR3 length equals 14 residues. The V end was cut by 0 bases, the J end by 3 bases, with 6 bases between. CDR1 and CDR2 (germline): KGHSH, LQKENI.

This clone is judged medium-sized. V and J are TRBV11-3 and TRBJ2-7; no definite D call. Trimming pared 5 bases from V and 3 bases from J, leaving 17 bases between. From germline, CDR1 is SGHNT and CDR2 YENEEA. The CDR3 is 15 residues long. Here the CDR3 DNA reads TGTGCCAGCAGCCAAGGTCGTAACAGTGGCTACGAGCAGTACTTC. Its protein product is CASSQGRNSGYEQYF.

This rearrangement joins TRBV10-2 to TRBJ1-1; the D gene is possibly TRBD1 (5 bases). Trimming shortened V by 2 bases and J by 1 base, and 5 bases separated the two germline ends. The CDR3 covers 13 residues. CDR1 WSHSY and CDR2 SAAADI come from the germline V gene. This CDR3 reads CASSEGGNTEAFF. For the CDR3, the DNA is TGCGCCAGCAGTGAGGGGGGGAACACTGAAGCTTTCTTT.

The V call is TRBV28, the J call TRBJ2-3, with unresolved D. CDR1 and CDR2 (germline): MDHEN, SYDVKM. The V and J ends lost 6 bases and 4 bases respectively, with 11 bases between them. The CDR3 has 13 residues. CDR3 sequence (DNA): TGTGCCAGCAGCACCAGCGAGTCAGATACGCAGTATTTT. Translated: CASSTSESDTQYF.

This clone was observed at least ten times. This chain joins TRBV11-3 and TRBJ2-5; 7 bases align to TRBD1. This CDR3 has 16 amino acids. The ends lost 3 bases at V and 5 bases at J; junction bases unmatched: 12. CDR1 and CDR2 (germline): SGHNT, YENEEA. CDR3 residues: CASSFQTGNFQETQYF. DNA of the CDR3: TGTGCCAGCAGCTTCCAGACAGGGAACTTCCAGGAGACCCAGTACTTC.

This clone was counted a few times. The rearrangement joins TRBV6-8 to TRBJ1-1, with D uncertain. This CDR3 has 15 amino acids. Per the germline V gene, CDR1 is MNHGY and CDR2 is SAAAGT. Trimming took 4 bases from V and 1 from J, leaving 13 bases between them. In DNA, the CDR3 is TGTGCCAGCAGTTTAATCCCAGATTCGAACACTGAAGCTTTCTTT. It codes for CASSLIPDSNTEAFF.

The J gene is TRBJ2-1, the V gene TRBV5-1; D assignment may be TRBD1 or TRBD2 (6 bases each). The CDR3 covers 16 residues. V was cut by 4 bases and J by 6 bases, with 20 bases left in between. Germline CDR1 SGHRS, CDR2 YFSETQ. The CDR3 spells CASSLRGQRGLNEQFF. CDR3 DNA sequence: TGCGCCAGCAGCCTCCGGGGGCAGAGGGGCCTCAATGAGCAGTTCTTC.

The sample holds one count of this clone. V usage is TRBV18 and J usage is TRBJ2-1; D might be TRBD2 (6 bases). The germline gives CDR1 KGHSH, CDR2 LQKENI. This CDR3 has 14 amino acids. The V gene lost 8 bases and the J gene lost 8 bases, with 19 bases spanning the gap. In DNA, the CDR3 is TGTGCCAGCCGCCCTTATACGGGGGTCGATGAGCAGTTCTTC. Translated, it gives CASRPYTGVDEQFF.

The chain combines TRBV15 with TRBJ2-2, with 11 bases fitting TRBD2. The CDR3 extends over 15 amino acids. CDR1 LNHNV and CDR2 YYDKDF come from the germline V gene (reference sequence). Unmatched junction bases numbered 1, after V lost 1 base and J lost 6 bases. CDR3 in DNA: TGTGCCACCAGCAGAGTAGCGGGGGGGCCCGGGGAGCTGTTTTTT. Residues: CATSRVAGGPGELFF.

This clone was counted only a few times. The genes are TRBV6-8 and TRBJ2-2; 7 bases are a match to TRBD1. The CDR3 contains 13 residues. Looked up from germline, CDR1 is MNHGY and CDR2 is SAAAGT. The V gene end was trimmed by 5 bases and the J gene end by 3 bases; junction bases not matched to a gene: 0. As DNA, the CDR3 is TGTGCCAGCAGTGGACAGGACACCGGGGAGCTGTTTTTT. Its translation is CASSGQDTGELFF.

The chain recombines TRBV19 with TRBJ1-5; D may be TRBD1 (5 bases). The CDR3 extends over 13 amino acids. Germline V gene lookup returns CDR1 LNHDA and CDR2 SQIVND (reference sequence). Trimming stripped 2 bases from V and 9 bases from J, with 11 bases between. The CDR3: CASSIQQGTPQHF. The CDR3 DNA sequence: TGTGCCAGTAGTATACAGCAAGGGACGCCCCAGCATTTT.

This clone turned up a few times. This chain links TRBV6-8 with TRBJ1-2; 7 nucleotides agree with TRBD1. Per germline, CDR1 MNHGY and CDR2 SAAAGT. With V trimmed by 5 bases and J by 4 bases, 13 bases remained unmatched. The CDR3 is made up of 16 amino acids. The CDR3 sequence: CASSEGIRGQVYGYTF. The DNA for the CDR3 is TGTGCCAGCAGTGAGGGCATAAGGGGGCAGGTCTATGGCTACACCTTC.

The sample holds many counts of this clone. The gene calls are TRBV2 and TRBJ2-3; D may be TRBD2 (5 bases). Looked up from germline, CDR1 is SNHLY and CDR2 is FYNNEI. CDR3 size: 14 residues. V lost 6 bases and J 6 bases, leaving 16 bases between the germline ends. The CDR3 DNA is TGTGCCAGCAGCTACGGTCCTCGAGGGGATACGCAGTATTTT. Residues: CASSYGPRGDTQYF.

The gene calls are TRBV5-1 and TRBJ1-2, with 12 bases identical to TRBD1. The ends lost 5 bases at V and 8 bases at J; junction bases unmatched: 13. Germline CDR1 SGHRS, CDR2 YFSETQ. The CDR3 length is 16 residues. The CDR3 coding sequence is TGCGCCAGCAGACCCACCGGGACAGGGGGCGCAGGGGGCTACACCTTC. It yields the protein CASRPTGTGGAGGYTF.

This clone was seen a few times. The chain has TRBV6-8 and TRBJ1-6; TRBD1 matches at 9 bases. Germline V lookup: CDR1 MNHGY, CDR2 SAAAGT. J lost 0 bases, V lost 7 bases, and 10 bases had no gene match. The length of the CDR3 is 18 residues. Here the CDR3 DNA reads TGTGCCAGCAAATCGACAGGGGGATCAAGCTCCTATAATTCACCCCTCCACTTT. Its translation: CASKSTGGSSSYNSPLHF.

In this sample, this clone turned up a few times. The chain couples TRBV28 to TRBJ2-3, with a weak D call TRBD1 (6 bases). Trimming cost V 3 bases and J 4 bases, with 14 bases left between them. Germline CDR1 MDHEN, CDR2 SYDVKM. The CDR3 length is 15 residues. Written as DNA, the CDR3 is TGTGCCAGCAGTTTGTTGCTGGGGGCCTCAGATACGCAGTATTTT. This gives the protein CASSLLLGASDTQYF.

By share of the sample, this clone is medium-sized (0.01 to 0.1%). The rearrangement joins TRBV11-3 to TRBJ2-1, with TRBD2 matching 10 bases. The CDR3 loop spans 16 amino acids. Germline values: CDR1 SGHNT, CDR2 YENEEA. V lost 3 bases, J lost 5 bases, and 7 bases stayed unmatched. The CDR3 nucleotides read TGTGCCAGCAGCTTGCCGAGCGGGGGGGCCCACAATGAGCAGTTCTTC. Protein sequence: CASSLPSGGAHNEQFF.

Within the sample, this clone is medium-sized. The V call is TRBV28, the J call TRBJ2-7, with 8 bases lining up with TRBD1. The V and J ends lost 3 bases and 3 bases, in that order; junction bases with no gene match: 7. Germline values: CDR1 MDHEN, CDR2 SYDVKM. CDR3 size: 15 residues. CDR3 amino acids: CASSFLSGGSYEQYF. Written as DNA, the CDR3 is TGTGCCAGCAGTTTTCTATCAGGGGGCAGCTACGAGCAGTACTTC.

This CDR3 reads CASTRAADTQYF. The CDR3 DNA follows: TGTGCCAGCACCCGAGCGGCAGATACGCAGTATTTT. This rearrangement joins TRBV18 to TRBJ2-3; a weak D match, TRBD2 (5 bases). Trimming left V 8 bases short and J 4 bases short, with 10 bases between. The CDR3 totals 12 residues. Germline V CDR1 and CDR2: KGHSH, LQKENI.

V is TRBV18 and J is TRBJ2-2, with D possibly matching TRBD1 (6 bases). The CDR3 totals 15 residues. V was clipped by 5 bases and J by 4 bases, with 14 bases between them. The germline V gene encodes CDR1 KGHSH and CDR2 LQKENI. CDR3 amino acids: CASSTQGRSTGELFF. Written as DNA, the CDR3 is TGTGCCAGCTCAACGCAGGGGAGATCCACCGGGGAGCTGTTTTTT.

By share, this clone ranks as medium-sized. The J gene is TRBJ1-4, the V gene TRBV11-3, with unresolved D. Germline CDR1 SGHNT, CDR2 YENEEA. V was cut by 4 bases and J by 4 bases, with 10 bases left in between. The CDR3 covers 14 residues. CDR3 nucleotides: TGTGCCAGCAGCTCGTTCGCAAATAATGAAAAACTGTTTTTT. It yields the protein CASSSFANNEKLFF.

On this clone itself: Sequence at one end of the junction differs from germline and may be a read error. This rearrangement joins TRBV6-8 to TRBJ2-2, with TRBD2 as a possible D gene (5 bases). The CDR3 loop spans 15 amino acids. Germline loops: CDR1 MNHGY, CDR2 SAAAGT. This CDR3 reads CASSDSVGEAGELFF. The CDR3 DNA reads TGTGCCAGCAGTGACTCGGTGGGAGAAGCCGGGGAGCTGTTTTTT.